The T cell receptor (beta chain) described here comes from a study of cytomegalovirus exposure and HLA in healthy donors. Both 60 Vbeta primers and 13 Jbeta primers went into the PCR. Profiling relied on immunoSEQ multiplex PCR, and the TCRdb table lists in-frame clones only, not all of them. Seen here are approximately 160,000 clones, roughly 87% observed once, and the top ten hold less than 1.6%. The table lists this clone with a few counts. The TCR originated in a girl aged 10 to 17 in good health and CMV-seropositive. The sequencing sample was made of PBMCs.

The CDR3 loop is CASLPLFAGEKTYEQYF. CDR3 coding DNA: TGTGCCAGCCTCCCTTTATTCGCGGGAGAGAAGACCTACGAGCAGTACTTC. V and J are TRBV27 and TRBJ2-7, with 7 positions matching TRBD2. Germline V gene lookup returns CDR1 MNHEY and CDR2 SMNVEV (reference sequence). This CDR3 spans 17 amino acids. Trimming removed 8 bases from V and 2 bases from J; junction bases left unmatched: 18.